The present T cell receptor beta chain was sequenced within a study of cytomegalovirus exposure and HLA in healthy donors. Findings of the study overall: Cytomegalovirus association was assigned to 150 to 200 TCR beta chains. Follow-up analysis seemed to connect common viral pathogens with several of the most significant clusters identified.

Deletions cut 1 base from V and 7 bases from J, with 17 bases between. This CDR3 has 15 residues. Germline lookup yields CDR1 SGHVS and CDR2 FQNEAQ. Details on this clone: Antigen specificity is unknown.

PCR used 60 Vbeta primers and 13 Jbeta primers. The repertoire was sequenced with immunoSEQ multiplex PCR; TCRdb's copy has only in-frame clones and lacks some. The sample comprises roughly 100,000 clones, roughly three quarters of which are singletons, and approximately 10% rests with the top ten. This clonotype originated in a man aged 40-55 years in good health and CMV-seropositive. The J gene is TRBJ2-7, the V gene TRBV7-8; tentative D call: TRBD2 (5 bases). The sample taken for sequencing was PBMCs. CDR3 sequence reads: CASSLDFLAPGEQYV. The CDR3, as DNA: TGTGCCAGCAGCTTAGACTTCCTGGCGCCGGGGGAGCAGTACGTC.